The 27 T cell receptor beta chains listed next were all sequenced from one sample in a study of beta chain features in type 1 diabetes. Study findings and constraints: Shorter TCRB CDR3s, moderately but significantly so, marked every one of the four CD4+ subsets in Type 1 diabetes patients.

Their antigens are not known. Since all of the isolated RNA was reverse transcribed, expressed TCRB transcripts were what got sequenced. Assay: immunoSEQ multiplex PCR; the TCRdb copy retains only in-frame clones and omits some. The sample yields about 170,000 clones, less than 10% seen once. Source material: central memory CD4+ T cells from blood. All receptors derive from a young man with type 1 diabetes.

This clone came up many times. The chain links TRBV29-1 to TRBJ2-1; 9 bases match TRBD2. Unmatched junction bases numbered 12, after V lost 0 bases and J lost 9 bases. The CDR3 has 16 residues. Germline V gene data show CDR1 as SQVTM and CDR2 as ANQGSEA. Here the CDR3 reads CSVEEYSGRIQSEQFF. DNA of the CDR3: TGCAGCGTTGAAGAGTATAGCGGGAGAATTCAGAGTGAGCAGTTCTTC.

The chain uses TRBV10-1 and TRBJ2-5; TRBD2 aligns across 7 bases. The CDR3 covers 14 residues. J was trimmed by 7 bases and V by 3 bases; bases with no gene match: 8. Germline-derived CDR1 and CDR2 are WNHNN and SYGVQD (reference sequence). The CDR3 DNA is TGCGCCAGCAGTGAAGGCTTTCCGGGAGGGACCCAGTACTTC. Translated, it gives CASSEGFPGGTQYF.

This clone was counted only a few times. V is TRBV10-3 and J is TRBJ2-4; TRBD1 matches 8 bases. CDR1 and CDR2 (germline): ENHRY, SYGVKD. J was trimmed by 6 bases and V by 3 bases; bases with no gene match: 7. The CDR3 length is 15 residues. CDR3: CAISEVGQGRNIQYF. As DNA, the CDR3 is TGTGCCATCAGTGAAGTTGGACAGGGCAGAAACATTCAGTACTTC.

The CDR3 loop is CASSLRTSLDTEAFF. CDR3 coding DNA: TGTGCCAGTAGTTTGCGGACTTCATTGGACACTGAAGCTTTCTTT. The V and J genes are TRBV19 and TRBJ1-1, with unresolved D. V was cut by 5 bases and J by 3 bases, with 16 bases left in between. This CDR3 has 15 amino acids. Per germline, CDR1 LNHDA and CDR2 SQIVND (reference sequence).

There are a few counts of this clone. The chain couples TRBV4-3 to TRBJ2-2, with a tentative D call TRBD1 (6 bases). The CDR3 covers 16 residues. V was cut by 1 base and J by 7 bases, with 16 bases left in between. CDR1 and CDR2 from the germline V gene are LGHNA and YSLEER. CDR3 in DNA: TGCGCCAGCAGCCAAGTCCAGGGGATAGTAATCGGGGAGCTGTTTTTT. It translates to CASSQVQGIVIGELFF.

This chain joins TRBV2 and TRBJ1-4; 9 nucleotides line up with TRBD1. Germline CDR1 SNHLY, CDR2 FYNNEI. The CDR3 totals 12 residues. The V and J ends lost 7 bases and 12 bases, in that order; junction bases with no gene match: 6. The CDR3 DNA sequence: TGTGCCAGCAATAAGGGACAGGGAGAACTGTTTTTT. It yields the protein CASNKGQGELFF.

V gene TRBV10-3 combines with J gene TRBJ1-2; D possibly corresponds to TRBD1 (6 bases). The germline V gene has CDR1 ENHRY and CDR2 SYGVKD. This CDR3 is built from 11 residues. V lost 6 bases and J 4 bases, leaving 6 bases between the germline ends. Here the CDR3 reads CAIRDSYGYTF. The CDR3 nucleotides read TGTGCCATCAGGGACAGCTATGGCTACACCTTC.

This clone appeared a few times. V gene TRBV5-6 combines with J gene TRBJ1-2; possible D gene TRBD1, 5 bases. Germline V CDR1 and CDR2: SGHDT, YYEEEE. Deletions cut 2 bases from V and 6 bases from J, with 11 bases between. There are 13 residues in the CDR3. CDR3 in DNA: TGTGCCAGCAGCTTAGGCGGGGACCATGGCTACACCTTC. Its translation: CASSLGGDHGYTF.

This clone was recorded only once. This chain joins TRBV9 and TRBJ2-3; 10 bases line up with TRBD1. The V and J ends lost 3 bases and 0 bases, in that order; junction bases with no gene match: 4. The CDR3 length is 16 residues. Germline loops: CDR1 SGDLS, CDR2 YYNGEE. CDR3 sequence: CASSARTGGSTDTQYF. CDR3 nucleotide sequence: TGTGCCAGCAGCGCGCGGACAGGGGGAAGCACAGATACGCAGTATTTT.

This clone has a handful of counts. This sequence joins TRBV7-2 and TRBJ1-6, with 7 positions matching TRBD1. Germline V gene data show CDR1 as SGHTA and CDR2 as FQGNSA. J was trimmed by 7 bases and V by 6 bases; bases with no gene match: 6. CDR3 length equals 14 residues. Here the CDR3 reads CASRPDRANSPLHF. Written as DNA, the CDR3 is TGTGCCAGCAGACCTGACAGGGCAAATTCACCCCTCCACTTT.

This clone was found a few times. The rearrangement links TRBV28 to TRBJ2-1; a possible D gene is TRBD1 (7 bases). Germline lookup yields CDR1 MDHEN and CDR2 SYDVKM. Trimming pared 8 bases from V and 4 bases from J, leaving 15 bases between. The CDR3 runs to 14 residues. In DNA form, the CDR3 reads TGTGCCAGCCATGACAGGGCGGGGTACAATGAGCAGTTCTTC. Amino acid sequence: CASHDRAGYNEQFF.

A few counts support this clone. V usage is TRBV7-2 and J usage is TRBJ2-3; 12 bases are a match to TRBD1. This CDR3 contains 16 residues. Looked up from germline, CDR1 is SGHTA and CDR2 is FQGNSA. Trimming cost V 5 bases and J 4 bases; bases outside gene matches: 7. Here the CDR3 DNA reads TGTGCCAGCAGCCAGCAAGGGACAGGGGGCGCAGATACGCAGTATTTT. Translating it yields CASSQQGTGGADTQYF. The full variable domain, its missing parts supplied by reference TRBV7-2 and TRBJ2-3, is GAGVSQSPSNKVTEKGKDVELRCDPISGHTALYWYRQSLGQGLEFLIYFQGNSAPDKSGLPSDRFSAERTGGSVSTLTIQRTQQEDSAVYLCASSQQGTGGADTQYFGPGTRLTVL.

The rearrangement uses TRBV5-4 and TRBJ2-1, with 11 bases matching TRBD2. CDR1 and CDR2 from the germline V gene are SGHNT and YYREEE (reference sequence). This CDR3 spans 15 amino acids. V lost 4 bases, J lost 4 bases, and 4 bases stayed unmatched. CDR3 protein: CASSTGLADYNEQFF. The CDR3 DNA is TGTGCCAGCAGCACGGGACTAGCGGATTACAATGAGCAGTTCTTC.

This clone was recorded a few times. V usage is TRBV29-1 and J usage is TRBJ2-3, with 9 bases lining up with TRBD2. J lost 2 bases, V lost 4 bases, and 16 bases had no gene match. CDR1 and CDR2 (germline): SQVTM, ANQGSEA. The CDR3 is 18 amino acids. The CDR3 nucleotides read TGCAGCGTTGGACAGAGCCCCGGTAGCGGGAGTCTCACAGATACGCAGTATTTT. Its translation: CSVGQSPGSGSLTDTQYF.

The chain is built from TRBV27 and TRBJ2-1; 10 bases fit TRBD2. The CDR3 covers 16 residues. The trim removed 4 bases at V and 6 bases at J, leaving 9 bases unmatched. Germline V gives CDR1 MNHEY, CDR2 SMNVEV (reference sequence). The CDR3: CASSSASGRSRNEQFF. The CDR3 coding sequence is TGTGCCAGCAGTTCAGCTAGCGGGAGAAGCCGCAATGAGCAGTTCTTC.

The genes are TRBV7-9 and TRBJ2-1; 8 positions match TRBD2. The germline V gene has CDR1 SEHNR and CDR2 FQNEAQ (reference sequence). The CDR3 totals 16 residues. The V segment lost 0 bases and the J segment 1 base; nucleotides outside the gene matches: 2. Here the CDR3 reads CASSLAGGRSYNEQFF. In DNA form, the CDR3 reads TGTGCCAGCAGCTTAGCGGGCGGGAGGTCCTACAATGAGCAGTTCTTC.

This clone came up a few times. The rearrangement uses TRBV5-8 and TRBJ1-5; TRBD1 is a possible D gene (6 bases). The CDR3 runs 16 residues. The V gene lost 3 bases and the J gene lost 5 bases, with 18 bases spanning the gap. Germline V CDR1 and CDR2: SGHTS, YDEGEE. CDR3 DNA: TGTGCCAGCAGCTCCCAACTACAGGGAGGGTATCAGCCCCAGCATTTT. This sequence encodes CASSSQLQGGYQPQHF. The whole variable domain, filled in from reference TRBV5-8 and TRBJ1-5, reads EAGVTQSPTHLIKTRGQQATLRCSPISGHTSVYWYQQALGLGLQFLLWYDEGEERNRGNFPPRFSGRQFPNYSSELNVNALELEDSALYLCASSSQLQGGYQPQHFGDGTRLSIL.

In its sample, this clone was seen a few times. The chain joins TRBV30 to TRBJ2-3; 7 bases are shared with TRBD2. The CDR3 has 13 amino acids. The V segment lost 3 bases and the J segment 2 bases; nucleotides outside the gene matches: 2. CDR1 GTSNPN and CDR2 SVGIG come from the germline V gene (reference sequence). CDR3 DNA: TGTGCCTGGAGGGGAGGGATCACAGATACGCAGTATTTT. Encoded protein: CAWRGGITDTQYF.

The genes are TRBV29-1 and TRBJ2-1; 11 nucleotides align to TRBD2. The V and J ends lost 2 bases and 6 bases, in that order; junction bases with no gene match: 3. Germline V gene sequence: CDR1 SQVTM, CDR2 ANQGSEA. This CDR3 region has 14 residues. CDR3 sequence (DNA): TGCAGCGTTGAAAGGCTAGCGGGAGGCAATGAGCAGTTCTTC. Encoded protein: CSVERLAGGNEQFF.

This clone was detected only a few times. The V and J genes are TRBV5-1 and TRBJ2-2, with 10 bases lining up with TRBD1. Germline trimming cut 4 bases from V and 5 bases from J; bases unmatched to any gene: 5. CDR3 length: 15 residues. From germline, CDR1 is SGHRS and CDR2 YFSETQ. The CDR3 protein is CASSLDRGSTGELFF. For the CDR3, the DNA is TGCGCCAGCAGCCTGGACAGGGGGTCTACCGGGGAGCTGTTTTTT.

A single count supports this clone. The chain links TRBV7-2 to TRBJ2-7; D gene unclear. This CDR3 comprises 13 residues. Looked up from germline, CDR1 is SGHTA and CDR2 is FQGNSA. V shed 4 bases and J shed 2 bases, with 9 bases lying between them. Here the CDR3 reads CASSSKLAYEQYF. Written as DNA, the CDR3 is TGTGCCAGCAGCTCGAAATTAGCCTACGAGCAGTACTTC.

This clone occurred a few times. The chain uses TRBV27 and TRBJ2-2, with 10 bases aligning to TRBD2. V dropped 1 base and J dropped 6; count of bases not matched to a gene: 5. Germline V lookup: CDR1 MNHEY, CDR2 SMNVEV (reference sequence). The CDR3 spans 16 residues. The CDR3 sequence is CASSLWASGSPGELFF. The CDR3, as DNA: TGTGCCAGCAGTTTATGGGCTAGCGGGAGCCCCGGGGAGCTGTTTTTT.

This sequence joins TRBV29-1 and TRBJ2-7; D call uncertain. Per germline, CDR1 SQVTM and CDR2 ANQGSEA. Trimming removed 4 bases at V and 2 bases at J, with 6 bases between. This CDR3 region has 11 residues. The CDR3 nucleotides read TGCAGCGTTGTGCAGGCCTACGAGCAGTACTTC. Translated: CSVVQAYEQYF.

This sequence joins TRBV6-5 and TRBJ2-3; TRBD2 matches at 8 bases. The length of the CDR3 is 15 residues. The J segment lost 6 bases and the V segment lost 6 bases, leaving 11 bases of the junction unmatched. Germline V lookup: CDR1 MNHEY, CDR2 SVGAGI. This CDR3 reads CASSRAGGRWDTQYF. The CDR3, as DNA: TGTGCCAGCAGCCGTGCGGGAGGCCGGTGGGATACGCAGTATTTT.

The rearrangement links TRBV2 to TRBJ2-3; TRBD2 matches 10 bases. This CDR3 has 15 amino acids. The ends lost 4 bases at V and 4 bases at J; junction bases unmatched: 5. CDR1 and CDR2 from the germline V gene are SNHLY and FYNNEI. The CDR3 sequence: CASSGLAGGADTQYF. The CDR3, as DNA: TGTGCCAGCAGTGGTTTAGCGGGAGGCGCAGATACGCAGTATTTT.

The rearrangement joins TRBV6-6 to TRBJ2-7; 14 nucleotides agree with TRBD2. CDR1 and CDR2 from the germline V gene are MNHNY and SVGAGI (reference sequence). The CDR3 totals 16 residues. The trim removed 4 bases at V and 6 bases at J, leaving 8 bases unmatched. CDR3 DNA sequence: TGTGCCAGCAGTTTCCGACTAGCGGGAGGGCCCGGCGAGCAGTACTTC. It is translated as CASSFRLAGGPGEQYF.

The chain recombines TRBV5-1 with TRBJ2-5, with TRBD2 identical over 7 bases. V lost 7 bases to trimming and J lost 2 bases; unmatched junction nucleotides: 11. The CDR3 length is 15 residues. Germline CDR1 reads SGHRS; CDR2 reads YFSETQ. The CDR3 nucleotides are TGCGCCAGCGATGTAACGGGGGGAGTGCAAGAGACCCAGTACTTC. Translated: CASDVTGGVQETQYF.